This T cell receptor beta chain originates from a study of blood T cell repertoires in COVID-19. Profiled with immunoSEQ multiplex PCR; TCRdb holds only in-frame clones, not every one. The table shows more than 75,000 clones, with over 75% occurring only once. The material sequenced was peripheral blood. The TCR comes from a woman in her 70s with acute or convalescent COVID-19.

Written as DNA, the CDR3 is TGTGCCAGCACGGGAGGCACAGATACGCAGTATTTT. Translation gives CASTGGTDTQYF. The V call is TRBV6-6, the J call TRBJ2-3; D possibly corresponds to TRBD2 (6 bases). This CDR3 has 12 residues. Trimming removed 7 bases at V and 1 base at J, with 6 bases between. CDR1 and CDR2 from the germline V gene are MNHNY and SVGAGI (reference sequence).